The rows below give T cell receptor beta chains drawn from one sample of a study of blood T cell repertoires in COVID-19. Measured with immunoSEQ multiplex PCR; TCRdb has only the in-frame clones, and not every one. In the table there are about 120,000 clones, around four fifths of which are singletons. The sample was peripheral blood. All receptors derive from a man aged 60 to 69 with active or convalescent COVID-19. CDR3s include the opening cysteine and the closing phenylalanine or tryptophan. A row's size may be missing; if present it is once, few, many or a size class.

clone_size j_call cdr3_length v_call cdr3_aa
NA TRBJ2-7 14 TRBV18 CASSPGTGDDEQYF
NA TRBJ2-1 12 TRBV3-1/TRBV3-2 CASSRRDFEQFF
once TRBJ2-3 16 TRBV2 CASRGQGAGITDTQYF
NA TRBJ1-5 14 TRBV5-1 CASSLDGGNQPQHF
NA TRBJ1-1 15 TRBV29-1 CSVGEGPGGSTEAFF
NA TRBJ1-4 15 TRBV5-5 CASSFFVGLREKLFF
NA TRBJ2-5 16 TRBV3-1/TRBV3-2 CASSTRTSGRGETQYF
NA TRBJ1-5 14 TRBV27 CASSLQGDNQPQHF
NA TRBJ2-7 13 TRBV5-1 CASRLASTYEQYF
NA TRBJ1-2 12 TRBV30 CAWSADPYGYTF
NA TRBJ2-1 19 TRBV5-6 CASSGRTSGDLNSYNEQFF
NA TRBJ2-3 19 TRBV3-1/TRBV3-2 CASSLLAGKPGGDTDTQYF
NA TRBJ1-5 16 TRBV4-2 CASSQEGGEGNQPQHF
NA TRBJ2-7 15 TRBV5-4 CASSPPSVNGYEQYF
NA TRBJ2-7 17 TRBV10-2 CASRETIPGLGVGEQYF
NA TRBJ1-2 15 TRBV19 CASSHATGPNYGYTF
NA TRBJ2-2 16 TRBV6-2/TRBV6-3 CASSYRDTDIPGELFF
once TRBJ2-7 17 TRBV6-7 CASSYGTSGSGTGEQYF
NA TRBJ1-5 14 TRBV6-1 CASSEVPGNQPQHF
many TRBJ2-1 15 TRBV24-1 CATSDLGQGAGEQFF
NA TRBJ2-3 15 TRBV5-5 CASRTLAGAQDTQYF
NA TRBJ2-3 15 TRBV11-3 CASSLAPHPTDTQYF
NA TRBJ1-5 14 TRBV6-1 CASSRRYSNQPQHF
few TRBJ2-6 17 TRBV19 CASSIGDRSSGANVLTF
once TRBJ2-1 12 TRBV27 CASSHRRGEQFF
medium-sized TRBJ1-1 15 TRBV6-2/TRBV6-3 CASSPPPGGHTEAFF
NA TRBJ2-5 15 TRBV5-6 CASSLDWDYQETQYF
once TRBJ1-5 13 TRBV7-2 CASSFSPNQPQHF
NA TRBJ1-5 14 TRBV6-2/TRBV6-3 CASSYLDSNQPQHF
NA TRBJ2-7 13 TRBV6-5 CASSLGNRYEQYF
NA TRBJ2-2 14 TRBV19 CASSTDFNTGELFF